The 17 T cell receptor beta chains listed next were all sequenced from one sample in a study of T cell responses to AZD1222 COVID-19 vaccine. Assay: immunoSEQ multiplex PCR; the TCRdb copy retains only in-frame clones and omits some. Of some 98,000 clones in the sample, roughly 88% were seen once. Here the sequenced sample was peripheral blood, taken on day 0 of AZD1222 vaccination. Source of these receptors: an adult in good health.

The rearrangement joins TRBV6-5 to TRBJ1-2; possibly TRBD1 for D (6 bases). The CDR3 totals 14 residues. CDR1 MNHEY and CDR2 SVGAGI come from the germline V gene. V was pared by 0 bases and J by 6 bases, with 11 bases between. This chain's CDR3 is CASSYSWDTHGYTF. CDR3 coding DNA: TGTGCCAGCAGTTACTCTTGGGACACCCATGGCTACACCTTC.

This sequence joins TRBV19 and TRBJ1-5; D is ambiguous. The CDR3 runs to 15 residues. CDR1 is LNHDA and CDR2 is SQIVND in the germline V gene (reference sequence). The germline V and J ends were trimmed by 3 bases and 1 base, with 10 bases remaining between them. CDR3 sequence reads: CASSMGGRSNQPQHF. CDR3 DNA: TGTGCCAGTAGTATGGGCGGGAGGAGCAATCAGCCCCAGCATTTT.

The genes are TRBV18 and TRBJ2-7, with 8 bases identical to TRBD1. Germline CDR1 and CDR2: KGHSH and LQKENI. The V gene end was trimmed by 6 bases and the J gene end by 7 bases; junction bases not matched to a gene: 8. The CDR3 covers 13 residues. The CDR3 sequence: CASSMTGVMEQYF. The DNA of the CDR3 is TGTGCCAGCTCCATGACAGGGGTTATGGAGCAGTACTTC.

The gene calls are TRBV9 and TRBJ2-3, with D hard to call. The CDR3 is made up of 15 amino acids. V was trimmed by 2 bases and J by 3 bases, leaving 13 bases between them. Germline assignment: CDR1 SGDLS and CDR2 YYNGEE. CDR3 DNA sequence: TGTGCCAGCAGCGTCCAGCAGGCCGGGACAGATACGCAGTATTTT. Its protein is CASSVQQAGTDTQYF. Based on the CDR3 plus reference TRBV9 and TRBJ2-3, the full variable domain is DSGVTQTPKHLITATGQRVTLRCSPRSGDLSVYWYQQSLDQGLQFLIQYYNGEERAKGNILERFSAQQFPDLHSELNLSSLELGDSALYFCASSVQQAGTDTQYFGPGTRLTVL.

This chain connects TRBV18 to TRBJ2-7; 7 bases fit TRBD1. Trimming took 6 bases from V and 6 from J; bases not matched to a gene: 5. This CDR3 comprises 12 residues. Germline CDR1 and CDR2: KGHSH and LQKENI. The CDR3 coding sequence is TGTGCCAGCTCCCTTGACAGGGCCGAGCAGTACTTC. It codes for CASSLDRAEQYF.

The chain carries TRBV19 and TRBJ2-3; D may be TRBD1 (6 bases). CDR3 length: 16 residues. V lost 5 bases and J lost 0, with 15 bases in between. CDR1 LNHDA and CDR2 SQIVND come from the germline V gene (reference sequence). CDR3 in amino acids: CASSPSRTESTDTQYF. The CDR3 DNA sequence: TGTGCCAGTAGTCCATCAAGGACAGAGAGCACAGATACGCAGTATTTT.

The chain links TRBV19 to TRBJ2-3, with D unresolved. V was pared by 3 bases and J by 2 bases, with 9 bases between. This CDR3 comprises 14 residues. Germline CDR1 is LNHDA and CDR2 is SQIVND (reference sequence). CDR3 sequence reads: CASSIIGNTDTQYF. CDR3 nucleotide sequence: TGTGCCAGTAGTATTATAGGAAACACAGATACGCAGTATTTT.

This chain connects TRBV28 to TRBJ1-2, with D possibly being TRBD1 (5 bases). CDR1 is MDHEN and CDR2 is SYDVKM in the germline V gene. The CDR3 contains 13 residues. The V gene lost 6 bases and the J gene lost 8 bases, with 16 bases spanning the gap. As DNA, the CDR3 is TGTGCCAGCAGCCCGGGGGGGGTGTGGGGCTACACCTTC. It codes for CASSPGGVWGYTF.

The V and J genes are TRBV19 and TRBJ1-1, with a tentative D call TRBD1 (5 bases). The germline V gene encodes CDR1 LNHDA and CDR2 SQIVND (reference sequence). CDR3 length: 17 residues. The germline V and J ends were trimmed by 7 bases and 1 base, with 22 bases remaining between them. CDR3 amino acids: CASTPTGTLGRNTEAFF. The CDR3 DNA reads TGTGCCAGTACCCCGACCGGGACCCTTGGCCGGAACACTGAAGCTTTCTTT. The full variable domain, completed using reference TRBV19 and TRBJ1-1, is DGGITQSPKYLFRKEGQNVTLSCEQNLNHDAMYWYRQDPGQGLRLIYYSQIVNDFQKGDIAEGYSVSREKKESFPLTVTSAQKNPTAFYLCASTPTGTLGRNTEAFFGQGTRLTVV.

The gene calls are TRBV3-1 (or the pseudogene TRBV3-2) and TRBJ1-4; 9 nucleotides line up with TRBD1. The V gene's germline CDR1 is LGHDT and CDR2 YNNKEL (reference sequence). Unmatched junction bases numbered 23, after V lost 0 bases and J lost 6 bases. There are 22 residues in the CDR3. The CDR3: CASSQERMRDRESDRRDEKLFF. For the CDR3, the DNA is TGTGCCAGCAGCCAAGAGAGGATGAGGGACAGGGAATCGGACAGAAGAGATGAAAAACTGTTTTTT.

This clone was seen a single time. Here the CDR3 DNA reads TGTGCCAGCAGCTTAGTCCCCCGGAACACTGAAGCTTTCTTT. Amino acid sequence: CASSLVPRNTEAFF. The chain uses TRBV7-8 and TRBJ1-1, with D uncertain. This CDR3 has 14 residues. V lost 1 base and J lost 1, with 7 bases in between. Germline V CDR1 and CDR2: SGHVS, FQNEAQ. The full variable domain, its missing parts supplied by reference TRBV7-8 and TRBJ1-1, is GAGVSQSPRYKVAKRGQDVALRCDPISGHVSLFWYQQALGQGPEFLTYFQNEAQLDKSGLPSDRFFAERPEGSVSTLKIQRTQQEDSAVYLCASSLVPRNTEAFFGQGTRLTVV.

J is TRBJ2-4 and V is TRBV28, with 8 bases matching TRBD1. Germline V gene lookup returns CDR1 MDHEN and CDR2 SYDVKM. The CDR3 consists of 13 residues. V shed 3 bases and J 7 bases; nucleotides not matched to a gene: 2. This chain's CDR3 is CASSFQGANIQYF. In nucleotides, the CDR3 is TGTGCCAGCAGTTTCCAGGGGGCCAACATTCAGTACTTC.

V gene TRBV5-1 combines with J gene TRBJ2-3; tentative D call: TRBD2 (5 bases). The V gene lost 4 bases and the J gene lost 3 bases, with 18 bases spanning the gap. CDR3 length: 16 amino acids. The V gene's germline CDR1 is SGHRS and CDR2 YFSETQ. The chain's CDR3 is CASSPFGGLTTDTQYF. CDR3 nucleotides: TGCGCCAGCAGCCCCTTCGGCGGGTTAACGACAGATACGCAGTATTTT.

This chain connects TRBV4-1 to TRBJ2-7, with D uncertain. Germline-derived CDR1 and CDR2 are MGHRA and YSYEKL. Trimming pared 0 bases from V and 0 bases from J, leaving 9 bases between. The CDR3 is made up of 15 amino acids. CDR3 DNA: TGCGCCAGCAGCCAAGAAACCCTACTCTCCTACGAGCAGTACTTC. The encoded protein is CASSQETLLSYEQYF.

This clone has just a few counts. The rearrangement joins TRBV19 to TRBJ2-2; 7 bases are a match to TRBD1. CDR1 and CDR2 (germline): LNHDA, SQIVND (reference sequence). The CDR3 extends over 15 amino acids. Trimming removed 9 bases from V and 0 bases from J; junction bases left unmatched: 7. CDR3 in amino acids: CASKTGNANTGELFF. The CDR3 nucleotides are TGTGCCAGCAAGACAGGGAACGCGAACACCGGGGAGCTGTTTTTT. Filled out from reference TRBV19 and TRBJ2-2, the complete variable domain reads DGGITQSPKYLFRKEGQNVTLSCEQNLNHDAMYWYRQDPGQGLRLIYYSQIVNDFQKGDIAEGYSVSREKKESFPLTVTSAQKNPTAFYLCASKTGNANTGELFFGEGSRLTVL.

CDR3 protein: CASSQDPTGQETQYF. The DNA for the CDR3 is TGCGCCAGCAGCCAAGATCCGACAGGTCAAGAGACCCAGTACTTC. The genes are TRBV4-3 and TRBJ2-5; perhaps TRBD1 as D (6 bases). The CDR3 sequence is 15 residues long. CDR1 and CDR2 (germline): LGHNA, YSLEER. V was clipped by 0 bases and J by 2 bases, with 10 bases between them.

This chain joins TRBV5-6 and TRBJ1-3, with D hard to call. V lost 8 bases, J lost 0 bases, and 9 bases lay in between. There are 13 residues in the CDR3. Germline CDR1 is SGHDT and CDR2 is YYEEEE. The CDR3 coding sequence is TGTGCCAGTCGGCGGGACTCTGGAAACACCATATATTTT. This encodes CASRRDSGNTIYF.